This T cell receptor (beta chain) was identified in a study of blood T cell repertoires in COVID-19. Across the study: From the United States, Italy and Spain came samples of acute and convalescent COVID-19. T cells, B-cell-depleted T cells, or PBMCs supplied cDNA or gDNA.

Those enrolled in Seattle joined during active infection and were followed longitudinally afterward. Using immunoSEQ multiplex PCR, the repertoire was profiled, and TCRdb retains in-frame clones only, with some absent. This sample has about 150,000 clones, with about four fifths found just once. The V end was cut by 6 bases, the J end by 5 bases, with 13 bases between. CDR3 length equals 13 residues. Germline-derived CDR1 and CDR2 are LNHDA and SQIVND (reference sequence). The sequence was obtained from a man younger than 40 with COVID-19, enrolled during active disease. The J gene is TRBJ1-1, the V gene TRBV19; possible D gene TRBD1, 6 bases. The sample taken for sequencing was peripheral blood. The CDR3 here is CASSSTGRTEAFF. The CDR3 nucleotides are TGTGCCAGTAGCTCGACAGGAAGGACTGAAGCTTTCTTT.